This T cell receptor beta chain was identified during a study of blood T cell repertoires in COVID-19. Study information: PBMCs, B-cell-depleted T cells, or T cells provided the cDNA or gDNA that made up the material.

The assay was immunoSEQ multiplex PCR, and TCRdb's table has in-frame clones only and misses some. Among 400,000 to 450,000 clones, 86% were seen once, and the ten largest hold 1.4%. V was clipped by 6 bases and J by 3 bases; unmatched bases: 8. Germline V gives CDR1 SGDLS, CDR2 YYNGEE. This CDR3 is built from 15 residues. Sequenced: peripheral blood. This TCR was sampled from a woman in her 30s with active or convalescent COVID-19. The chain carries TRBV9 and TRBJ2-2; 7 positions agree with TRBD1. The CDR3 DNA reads TGTGCCAGCACACAGGGGCTCTTCGACACCGGGGAGCTGTTTTTT. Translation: CASTQGLFDTGELFF.